These 30 T cell receptor beta chains share one sample of origin, sequenced in a study of regulatory T cells in long-lasting Graves disease. Documented time point: newly diagnosed GD, antithyroid drugs for less than 3 months. From PBMCs, RNA was extracted and then used to make the TCR library. Construction of the TCR beta libraries employed iRepertoire HTBI primers in conjunction with Arm-PCR of CDR3 regions. TCRdb processed the multiplex PCR reads anew with MiXCR; each CDR3 protein has one entry. The data hold 350,000 to 500,000 distinct CDR3 sequences, with 14% observed a single time. The same sample was also used in a study of T cells in Graves' hyperthyroidism and ophthalmopathy.

Sequencing used peripheral blood mononuclear cells (PBMCs), obtained at new diagnosis, from a patient treated with antithyroid drugs. The receptors were sampled from a woman aged 45-65 years with Graves disease.

This clonotype was counted a single time. The V call is TRBV5-1, the J call TRBJ2-2; 10 bases match TRBD2. Germline V lookup: CDR1 SGHRS, CDR2 YFSETQ. V lost 4 bases, J lost 7 bases, and 10 bases stayed unmatched. The CDR3 contains 16 residues. The CDR3 reads CASSVTSGIPFGELFF. CDR3 nucleotides: TGCGCCAGCAGCGTCACTAGCGGGATTCCATTCGGGGAGCTGTTTTTT.

The V call is TRBV7-9, the J call TRBJ2-3; 16 bases are shared with TRBD2. J was trimmed by 5 bases and V by 5 bases; bases with no gene match: 10. The CDR3 contains 18 residues. Germline-derived CDR1 and CDR2 are SEHNR and FQNEAQ (reference sequence). DNA for the CDR3: TGTGCCAGCAGCGACGGGACTAGCGGGAGGGTTAGGATAGATACGCAGTATTTT. Encoded protein: CASSDGTSGRVRIDTQYF. Supplemented by reference TRBV7-9 and TRBJ2-3, the full variable domain reads DTGVSQNPRHKITKRGQNVTFRCDPISEHNRLYWYRQTLGQGPEFLTYFQNEAQLEKSRLLSDRFSAERPKGSFSTLEIQRTEQGDSAMYLCASSDGTSGRVRIDTQYFGPGTRLTVL.

The chain is built from TRBV5-1 and TRBJ2-5; 13 bases fit TRBD2. Trimming removed 4 bases from V and 4 bases from J; junction bases left unmatched: 4. This CDR3 contains 15 residues. Germline V gene lookup returns CDR1 SGHRS and CDR2 YFSETQ. CDR3 DNA sequence: TGCGCCAGCAGCATACTAGCGGGAGGGTCAGAGACCCAGTACTTC. It translates to CASSILAGGSETQYF.

The chain employs TRBV7-3 and TRBJ1-5, with D possibly matching TRBD1 (6 bases). CDR3 length: 15 residues. V lost 0 bases to trimming and J lost 7 bases, with 13 bases between them. CDR1 SGHTA and CDR2 FQGTGA come from the germline V gene. The CDR3 reads CASSLTEGVGQPQHF. The DNA for the CDR3 is TGTGCCAGCAGCTTAACTGAGGGGGTAGGACAGCCCCAGCATTTT.

This clonotype showed up many times. The J gene is TRBJ2-7, the V gene TRBV24-1; D is possibly TRBD1 (7 bases). The V gene's germline CDR1 is KGHDR and CDR2 SFDVKD. V was cut by 2 bases and J by 5 bases, with 12 bases left in between. The CDR3 length is 14 residues. CDR3 coding DNA: TGTGCCACCAGTGATTCCAGGGGGAGGAACGAGCAGTACTTC. It codes for CATSDSRGRNEQYF.

There are many counts of this clonotype. This CDR3 is CSARKTGLAGPGYEQYF. The CDR3 bases are TGCAGTGCTAGAAAGACGGGACTAGCGGGACCCGGCTACGAGCAGTACTTC. The V and J genes are TRBV20-1 and TRBJ2-7; 13 bases are shared with TRBD2. The CDR3 covers 17 residues. Germline V gives CDR1 DFQATT, CDR2 SNEGSKA (reference sequence). Losses at the gene ends were 2 bases for V and 3 bases for J; bases not matched to a gene: 10.

Many counts were recorded for this clonotype. A junction end diverges from the germline sequence, so it may reflect a read error. The gene calls are TRBV5-1 and TRBJ2-3, with 8 bases identical to TRBD2. Germline loops: CDR1 SGHRS, CDR2 YFSETQ. This CDR3 comprises 14 residues. The DNA for the CDR3 is TGTGCCAGCAGTCCCGGGACTAGTTCAGATACGCAGTATTTT. Translation gives CASSPGTSSDTQYF.

The chain combines TRBV5-1 with TRBJ2-7; D is unresolved. Trimming stripped 1 base from V and 0 bases from J, with 11 bases between. This CDR3 has 15 residues. Germline CDR1 SGHRS, CDR2 YFSETQ. The CDR3 DNA reads as TGCGCCAGCAGCTTGTGGGCCGAGAGCTCCTACGAGCAGTACTTC. Translating gives CASSLWAESSYEQYF.

The genes are TRBV6-1 and TRBJ2-7; 8 bases fit TRBD2. The V gene's germline CDR1 is MNHNS and CDR2 SASEGT. V trimming: 6 bases; J trimming: 6 bases; junction bases outside the gene matches: 16. The CDR3 covers 16 residues. CDR3 coding DNA: TGTGCCAGCAGCCCTCAAACGGGACTAGACCAGCTCGAGCAGTACTTC. Its translation: CASSPQTGLDQLEQYF.

This clonotype was seen repeatedly, ten times or more. The chain is built from TRBV27 and TRBJ2-5; D call uncertain. Germline V CDR1 and CDR2: MNHEY, SMNVEV (reference sequence). The CDR3 spans 14 residues. V was trimmed by 0 bases and J by 7 bases, leaving 12 bases between them. In DNA form, the CDR3 reads TGTGCCAGCAGTTTATCGGGTCTCCTGGGGACCCAGTACTTC. Protein: CASSLSGLLGTQYF.

This clonotype was found many times. V gene TRBV12-3 or TRBV12-4 combines with J gene TRBJ1-1, with D tentatively TRBD1 (5 bases). Trimming shortened V by 3 bases and J by 1 base, and 12 bases separated the two germline ends. The CDR3 is made up of 15 amino acids. CDR3 bases: TGTGCCAGCAGTTTGCCACCGCAGGGGAACACTGAAGCTTTCTTT. Protein: CASSLPPQGNTEAFF.

In regard to this clonotype: One end of the junction does not line up with germline, which may come from a read error. J is TRBJ2-4 and V is TRBV7-9, with D perhaps matching TRBD1 (5 bases). This CDR3 is 12 amino acids long. Germline CDR1 and CDR2: SEHNR and FQNEAQ (reference sequence). The CDR3: CASSAPGVRGFF. For the CDR3, the DNA is TGTGCCAGCAGCGCACCTGGGGTTAGGGGTTTCTTC. Full variable domain (missing parts from reference TRBV7-9 and TRBJ2-4): DTGVSQNPRHKITKRGQNVTFRCDPISEHNRLYWYRQTLGQGPEFLTYFQNEAQLEKSRLLSDRFSAERPKGSFSTLEIQRTEQGDSAMYLCASSAPGVRGFFGAGTRLSVL.

The CDR3 region is CASSRGPSGSVGTDTQYF. The CDR3 region has the DNA TGCGCCAGCAGCCGGGGGCCTAGCGGGAGTGTTGGCACAGATACGCAGTATTTT. The V and J genes are TRBV5-1 and TRBJ2-3, with TRBD2 identical over 10 bases. The CDR3 runs to 18 residues. With 4 bases clipped from V and 1 base from J, the junction kept 12 bases outside the gene matches. Germline V gives CDR1 SGHRS, CDR2 YFSETQ.

This clonotype was seen a few times. The chain is built from TRBV6-5 and TRBJ1-6, with TRBD1 as a possible D gene (5 bases). This CDR3 comprises 19 residues. Germline assignment: CDR1 MNHEY and CDR2 SVGAGI. V lost 4 bases, J lost 7 bases, and 26 bases lay in between. The CDR3 loop reads CASSFFKGRGESRNSPLHF. The DNA of the CDR3 is TGTGCCAGCAGTTTTTTTAAGGGGCGAGGGGAGAGTCGGAATTCACCCCTCCACTTT.

This clonotype was counted many times. The rearrangement joins TRBV5-6 to TRBJ2-1; 10 nucleotides match TRBD2. The CDR3 contains 15 residues. J gave up 6 bases and V 0 bases, and 3 bases lay outside the gene matches. Germline assignment: CDR1 SGHDT and CDR2 YYEEEE. The DNA for the CDR3 is TGTGCCAGCAGCTTGGGTTCTAGCGGGAGCAATGAGCAGTTCTTC. Its translation is CASSLGSSGSNEQFF. Based on the CDR3 plus reference TRBV5-6 and TRBJ2-1, the full variable domain is DAGVTQSPTHLIKTRGQQVTLRCSPKSGHDTVSWYQQALGQGPQFIFQYYEEEERQRGNFPDRFSGHQFPNYSSELNVNALLLGDSALYLCASSLGSSGSNEQFFGPGTRLTVL.

This clonotype was seen a handful of times. The junction departs from germline at one end; a sequencing error may be responsible. The chain is built from TRBV27 and TRBJ2-7, with 7 positions matching TRBD2. The CDR3 consists of 14 residues. The germline CDR1 and CDR2 sequences are MNHEY and SMNVEV (reference sequence). CDR3 residues: CANSFQGGVHEQYF. The CDR3 DNA follows: TGTGCCAACAGTTTTCAGGGAGGGGTACACGAGCAGTACTTC.

This clonotype appeared many times. The genes are TRBV6-5 and TRBJ1-5, with D tentatively TRBD1 (6 bases). This CDR3 is 17 amino acids long. Germline CDR1 MNHEY, CDR2 SVGAGI. Trimming pared 0 bases from V and 3 bases from J, leaving 15 bases between. The CDR3 DNA sequence: TGTGCCAGCAGTTACTCGAGGACAGATTTCTCCAATCAGCCCCAGCATTTT. It encodes CASSYSRTDFSNQPQHF.

This clonotype was detected only a few times. V usage is TRBV11-2 and J usage is TRBJ2-5; 7 positions agree with TRBD2. There are 17 residues in the CDR3. Trimming removed 4 bases from V and 3 bases from J; junction bases left unmatched: 14. The V gene's germline CDR1 is SGHAT and CDR2 FQNNGV. In DNA, the CDR3 is TGTGCCAGCAGCTGGGGGGGAGAGCTCTGGTCTGAAGAGACCCAGTACTTC. This translates into CASSWGGELWSEETQYF.

In its sample, this clonotype was seen many times. The genes are TRBV2 and TRBJ2-1, with 11 bases lining up with TRBD1. The CDR3 spans 15 residues. Per the germline V gene, CDR1 is SNHLY and CDR2 is FYNNEI. The V segment lost 4 bases and the J segment 3 bases; nucleotides outside the gene matches: 2. Written as DNA, the CDR3 is TGTGCCAGCAGTGGGACAGGGGGCGTCTACAATGAGCAGTTCTTC. Encoded protein: CASSGTGGVYNEQFF.

This clonotype has at least ten counts. V is TRBV27 and J is TRBJ2-7; 10 bases map to TRBD2. The germline V gene has CDR1 MNHEY and CDR2 SMNVEV (reference sequence). V lost 5 bases, J lost 1 base, and 8 bases stayed unmatched. CDR3 length equals 16 residues. The CDR3: CASSPTTSGVSYEQYF. In DNA, the CDR3 is TGTGCCAGCAGTCCTACCACTAGCGGGGTATCCTACGAGCAGTACTTC.

This clonotype was recorded many times. The DNA for the CDR3 is TGTGCCTGGAGTGTTCCGACAGCGAACACTGAAGCTTTCTTT. Its translation: CAWSVPTANTEAFF. This chain links TRBV30 with TRBJ1-1; TRBD1 is a possible D gene (5 bases). CDR3 length: 14 amino acids. V lost 0 bases, J lost 1 base, and 9 bases lay in between. Germline CDR1 is GTSNPN and CDR2 is SVGIG (reference sequence).

This clonotype has a count of ten or more. The CDR3 spells CASSEAVYGYTF. The CDR3 DNA reads as TGTGCCAGCAGTGAAGCGGTCTATGGCTACACCTTC. The chain has TRBV2 and TRBJ1-2; D gene ambiguous. CDR1 is SNHLY, CDR2 FYNNEI, per germline. Trimming stripped 0 bases from V and 4 bases from J, with 3 bases between. The CDR3 totals 12 residues.

The chain couples TRBV5-1 to TRBJ1-3; TRBD1 might be the D (6 bases). The CDR3 has 17 residues. The germline V gene has CDR1 SGHRS and CDR2 YFSETQ. The V end lost 3 bases, the J end lost 0 bases, and 16 bases lay between the germline ends. The CDR3 DNA reads TGCGCCAGCAGCTCGGGCCAGACAGGCGCCTCTGGAAACACCATATATTTT. This encodes CASSSGQTGASGNTIYF.

The chain employs TRBV19 and TRBJ2-3, with D tentatively TRBD2 (6 bases). The CDR3 covers 14 residues. Trimming cost V 4 bases and J 5 bases, with 13 bases left between them. CDR1 LNHDA and CDR2 SQIVND come from the germline V gene (reference sequence). The chain's CDR3 is CASSSTDGRDTQYF. In nucleotides, the CDR3 is TGTGCCAGTAGTAGTACAGACGGGAGAGATACGCAGTATTTT.

A note on this clonotype: This could be a read error, since a much larger clone is one nucleotide away. The genes are TRBV10-3 and TRBJ2-1; TRBD2 is a possible D gene (6 bases). Germline CDR1 reads ENHRY; CDR2 reads SYGVKD. CDR3 size: 13 residues. Deletions cut 3 bases from V and 10 bases from J, with 13 bases between. The CDR3 spells CAISDGGFYEQFF. In nucleotides, the CDR3 is TGTGCCATCAGTGATGGAGGGTTCTACGAGCAGTTCTTC.

Ten or more counts support this clonotype. This sequence joins TRBV27 and TRBJ1-5, with D unresolved. V was clipped by 0 bases and J by 1 base, with 19 bases between them. The CDR3 totals 19 residues. The V gene's germline CDR1 is MNHEY and CDR2 SMNVEV (reference sequence). The CDR3 protein is CASSLSGIDGRGSNQPQHF. The CDR3, as DNA: TGTGCCAGCAGTTTATCGGGGATTGACGGCCGAGGAAGCAATCAGCCCCAGCATTTT.

In this sample, this clonotype turned up many times. The genes are TRBV7-9 and TRBJ2-7, with D perhaps TRBD1 or TRBD2 (5 bases each). The V gene lost 1 base and the J gene lost 0 bases, with 7 bases spanning the gap. The germline V gene has CDR1 SEHNR and CDR2 FQNEAQ (reference sequence). CDR3 length: 14 amino acids. The CDR3 nucleotides are TGTGCCAGCAGCTTAGATGGGGGCTCCTACGAGCAGTACTTC. This sequence encodes CASSLDGGSYEQYF.

V gene TRBV6-6 combines with J gene TRBJ2-7; maybe TRBD2 (6 bases). The CDR3 is 16 residues long. Between the trimmed V and J ends, which lost 0 bases and 5 bases, there was a span of 17 bases. CDR1 is MNHNY and CDR2 is SVGAGI in the germline V gene (reference sequence). The CDR3 loop reads CASSYSGTGTGNEQYF. CDR3 DNA: TGTGCCAGCAGTTACTCGGGGACTGGTACAGGCAACGAGCAGTACTTC.

In this sample, this clonotype turned up a few times. This chain joins TRBV6-5 and TRBJ1-2; D not certain. V lost 0 bases, J lost 0 bases, and 14 bases lay in between. Germline loops: CDR1 MNHEY, CDR2 SVGAGI. This CDR3 has 17 residues. CDR3 amino acids: CASSYSRIRIPNYGYTF. CDR3 coding DNA: TGTGCCAGCAGTTACTCGAGAATACGTATTCCTAACTATGGCTACACCTTC.

This clonotype showed up many times. V usage is TRBV28 and J usage is TRBJ2-7; TRBD1 matches at 8 bases. The germline V gene has CDR1 MDHEN and CDR2 SYDVKM. With 3 bases clipped from V and 4 bases from J, the junction kept 5 bases outside the gene matches. CDR3 length equals 14 residues. This CDR3 reads CASSFRGQVYEQYF. The CDR3 nucleotides read TGTGCCAGCAGTTTCAGGGGACAGGTTTACGAGCAGTACTTC.